The rows below give T cell receptor beta chains drawn from one sample of a study of PD-L1 blockade in urothelial cancer. Clones were sequenced by immunoSEQ multiplex PCR, and TCRdb holds only the in-frame ones, with some missing. The sample holds tens of thousands of clones, around 89% seen once. This specimen was PBMCs, taken around atezolizumab (anti-PD-L1) treatment. These TCRs come from a man aged 55 to 70 with urothelial cancer. Each CDR3 is given with its conserved first and last residue. D genes are given only for firm matches. A clone size is listed for some rows: how often the clone was seen (once, few, many), or a class if it is expanded.

clone_size	v_call	d_call	j_call	cdr3_aa	cdr3_nt
-	TRBV7-3	TRBD2	TRBJ2-3	CASSLVAGYSTDTQYF	TGTGCCAGCAGCTTAGTAGCGGGGTATAGCACAGATACGCAGTATTTT
-	TRBV5-6	-	TRBJ1-4	CASSPGTSYEKLFF	TGTGCCAGCAGCCCCGGGACTTCTTATGAAAAACTGTTTTTT
-	TRBV5-4	-	TRBJ1-2	CASSLEQSAIGYTF	TGTGCCAGCAGCTTGGAACAGTCAGCTATTGGCTACACCTTC
-	TRBV5-8	TRBD2	TRBJ2-7	CASSVGLAPTYEQYF	TGTGCCAGCAGCGTGGGACTAGCGCCGACCTACGAGCAGTACTTC
-	TRBV4-1	TRBD2	TRBJ2-7	CASSQDRGLPLAPDEQYF	TGCGCCAGCAGCCAAGATCGGGGACTACCCCTAGCCCCTGACGAGCAGTACTTC
-	TRBV7-8	-	TRBJ1-2	CASSWGGSRGYTF	TGTGCCAGCAGCTGGGGCGGGAGTCGTGGCTACACCTTC
-	TRBV6-6	TRBD1	TRBJ2-7	CASRRQGAEQYF	TGTGCCAGCAGAAGACAGGGGGCCGAGCAGTACTTC
-	TRBV19	TRBD1	TRBJ2-7	CASSTGQGAYEQYF	TGTGCCAGTAGTACCGGACAGGGGGCCTACGAGCAGTACTTC
-	TRBV14	-	TRBJ2-1	CASSQAAGANNEQFF	TGTGCCAGCAGCCAAGCTGCAGGGGCGAACAATGAGCAGTTCTTC
-	TRBV5-4	TRBD2	TRBJ2-7	CASSLGGSGSGYEQYF	TGTGCCAGCAGCTTGGGGGGGAGCGGGAGTGGGTACGAGCAGTACTTC
-	TRBV19	-	TRBJ1-1	CASTRDPTGAEAFF	TGTGCCAGTACAAGAGACCCAACGGGGGCTGAAGCTTTCTTT
once	TRBV28	TRBD2	TRBJ2-1	CASSSRLAGGPSSYNEQFF	TGTGCCAGCAGTTCTCGACTAGCGGGGGGGCCCAGCTCCTACAATGAGCAGTTCTTC
-	TRBV18	-	TRBJ1-4	CASSGGATNEKLFF	TGTGCCAGCTCCGGGGGTGCAACTAATGAAAAACTGTTTTTT
-	TRBV11-3	TRBD1	TRBJ2-7	CASSTRQGEQYF	TGTGCCAGCAGCACTAGACAGGGCGAGCAGTACTTC
-	TRBV5-1	TRBD2	TRBJ2-5	CASSLDGTSIQETQYF	TGCGCCAGCAGCTTGGACGGGACTAGCATCCAAGAGACCCAGTACTTC
-	TRBV7-6	-	TRBJ2-2	CASSLGQAANTGELFF	TGTGCCAGCAGCCTTGGGCAGGCCGCGAACACCGGGGAGCTGTTTTTT
once	TRBV6-1	-	TRBJ1-2	CASSVNRGFYGYTF	TGTGCCAGCAGTGTCAATCGGGGGTTTTATGGCTACACCTTC
-	TRBV6-6	TRBD1	TRBJ1-2	CASSYGDRGNYGYTF	TGTGCCAGCAGTTACGGGGACAGGGGGAACTATGGCTACACCTTC
-	TRBV5-6	TRBD1	TRBJ2-7	CASSGDRGFSYEQYF	TGTGCCAGCAGCGGGGACAGGGGGTTCTCCTACGAGCAGTACTTC
once	TRBV18	TRBD1	TRBJ1-2	CASSPPTGQRVGYTF	TGTGCCAGCTCACCTCCGACAGGGCAAAGGGTGGGCTACACCTTC
-	TRBV28	-	TRBJ1-2	CASSPTLTNNYGYTF	TGTGCCAGCAGTCCCACCCTAACTAATAACTATGGCTACACCTTC
-	TRBV10-1	-	TRBJ2-5	CASSESGVLAQETQYF	TGCGCCAGCAGTGAGTCGGGAGTATTGGCCCAAGAGACCCAGTACTTC
-	TRBV19	-	TRBJ2-7	CASSNRAGSSYEQYF	TGTGCCAGTAGCAACAGGGCTGGGTCTTCCTACGAGCAGTACTTC
-	TRBV19	-	TRBJ2-7	CASSNRYEQYF	TGTGCCAGTAGTAACAGGTACGAGCAGTACTTC
-	TRBV15	-	TRBJ2-3	CATSRATDTQYF	TGTGCCACCAGCAGAGCTACAGATACGCAGTATTTT
once	TRBV7-6	TRBD1	TRBJ1-1	CASSLQGAEAFF	TGTGCCAGCAGCTTACAGGGGGCTGAAGCTTTCTTT
-	TRBV7-2	TRBD1	TRBJ2-4	CASAGQGRNIQYF	TGTGCCAGCGCCGGACAGGGCCGAAACATTCAGTACTTC
-	TRBV2	TRBD1	TRBJ2-7	CASSGVGQGAYEQYF	TGTGCCAGCAGTGGAGTGGGACAGGGGGCCTACGAGCAGTACTTC
-	TRBV5-1	TRBD1	TRBJ1-1	CASSRQGGDTEAFF	TGCGCCAGCAGCAGACAGGGGGGGGACACTGAAGCTTTCTTT
-	TRBV27	-	TRBJ1-5	CASSAQGNQPQHF	TGTGCCAGCAGCGCACAGGGCAATCAGCCCCAGCATTTT
-	TRBV5-1	-	TRBJ1-1	CASSPGPGTEAFF	TGCGCCAGCAGCCCAGGCCCTGGCACTGAAGCTTTCTTT
-	TRBV18	-	TRBJ1-2	CASSPLGTPASNYGYTF	TGTGCCAGCTCACCACTGGGGACACCAGCCTCTAACTATGGCTACACCTTC
-	TRBV27	TRBD1	TRBJ2-5	CASSQSDRGRGWAETQYF	TGTGCCAGCAGTCAGTCGGACAGGGGCCGTGGTTGGGCGGAGACCCAGTACTTC
-	TRBV2	TRBD1	TRBJ1-4	CASSADRGRRGKLFF	TGTGCCAGCAGCGCAGACAGGGGGCGCAGGGGAAAACTGTTTTTT
-	TRBV6-5	-	TRBJ1-1	CASSTGLNTEAFF	TGTGCCAGCAGTACGGGATTAAACACTGAAGCTTTCTTT
few	TRBV9	-	TRBJ1-1	CASSATGTGNTEAFF	TGTGCCAGCAGCGCTACCGGGACTGGGAACACTGAAGCTTTCTTT
-	TRBV7-9	-	TRBJ2-3	CASSRLAFNTDTQYF	TGTGCCAGCAGCCGTCTAGCGTTCAACACAGATACGCAGTATTTT
-	TRBV5-1	-	TRBJ2-1	CASSLAEQESYNEQFF	TGCGCCAGCAGCTTGGCCGAGCAGGAATCCTACAATGAGCAGTTCTTC
-	TRBV6-4	-	TRBJ2-6	CASSQSGANVLTF	TGTGCCAGCAGTCAATCTGGGGCCAACGTCCTGACTTTC
once	TRBV7-6	TRBD1	TRBJ1-2	CASSAEETGGVGYTF	TGTGCCAGCAGCGCGGAGGAGACAGGGGGAGTTGGCTACACCTTC
-	TRBV28	-	TRBJ2-7	CASSLSNQNEQYF	TGTGCCAGCAGCCTTTCGAACCAGAACGAGCAGTACTTC
-	TRBV19	-	TRBJ1-5	CASSNTDYSNQPQHF	TGTGCCAGTAGTAATACAGATTATAGCAATCAGCCCCAGCATTTT
-	TRBV9	-	TRBJ1-1	CASSVKQGEAFF	TGTGCCAGCAGCGTGAAACAGGGTGAAGCTTTCTTT
-	TRBV28	TRBD1	TRBJ1-5	CASTGGNSNQPQHF	TGTGCCAGTACAGGGGGAAATAGCAATCAGCCCCAGCATTTT
-	TRBV28	-	TRBJ2-7	CATTGLTEQYF	TGTGCCACCACAGGCCTGACCGAGCAGTACTTC
-	TRBV7-3	-	TRBJ2-6	CASSLTGAGANVLTF	TGTGCCAGCAGCTTAACCGGAGCTGGGGCCAACGTCCTGACTTTC
-	TRBV7-3	TRBD2	TRBJ2-3	CASSLHGGPLAGGDHSTDTQYF	TGTGCCAGCAGCTTACACGGGGGCCCACTAGCGGGGGGGGATCACAGCACAGATACGCAGTATTTT
-	TRBV5-1	-	TRBJ2-7	CASCRSGEDYEQYF	TGCGCCAGCTGCCGTAGCGGAGAGGACTACGAGCAGTACTTC
-	TRBV5-1	TRBD2	TRBJ2-5	CASSAGGNQETQYF	TGCGCCAGCAGCGCGGGGGGGAACCAAGAGACCCAGTACTTC